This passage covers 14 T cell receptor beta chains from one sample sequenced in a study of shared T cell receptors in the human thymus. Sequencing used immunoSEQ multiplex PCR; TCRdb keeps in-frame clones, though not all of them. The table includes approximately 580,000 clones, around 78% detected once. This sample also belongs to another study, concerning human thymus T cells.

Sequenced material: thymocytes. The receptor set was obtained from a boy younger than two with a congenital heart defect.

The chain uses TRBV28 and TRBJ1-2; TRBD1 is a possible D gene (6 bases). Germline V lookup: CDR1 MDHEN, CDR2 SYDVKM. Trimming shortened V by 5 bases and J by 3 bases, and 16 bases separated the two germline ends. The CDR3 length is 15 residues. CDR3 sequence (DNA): TGTGCCAGCAGTCTGACACAGGGTGGGTACTATGGCTACACCTTC. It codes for CASSLTQGGYYGYTF.

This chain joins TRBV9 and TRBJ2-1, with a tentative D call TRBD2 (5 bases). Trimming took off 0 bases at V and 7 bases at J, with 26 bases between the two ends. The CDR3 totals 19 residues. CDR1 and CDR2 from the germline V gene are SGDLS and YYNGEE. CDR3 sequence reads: CASSVGSTPKWRIRNEQFF. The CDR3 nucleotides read TGTGCCAGCAGCGTAGGCTCGACTCCCAAATGGAGGATCCGGAATGAGCAGTTCTTC. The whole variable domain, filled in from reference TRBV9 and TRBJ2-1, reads DSGVTQTPKHLITATGQRVTLRCSPRSGDLSVYWYQQSLDQGLQFLIQYYNGEERAKGNILERFSAQQFPDLHSELNLSSLELGDSALYFCASSVGSTPKWRIRNEQFFGPGTRLTVL.

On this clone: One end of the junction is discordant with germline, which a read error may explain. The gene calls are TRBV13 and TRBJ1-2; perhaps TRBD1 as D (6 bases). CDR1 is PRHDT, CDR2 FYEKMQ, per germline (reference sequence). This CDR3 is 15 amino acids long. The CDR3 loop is CASSRGGASNYGYPF. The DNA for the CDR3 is TGTGCCAGCAGCCGGGGGGGGGCCAGTAACTATGGCTACCCCTTC.

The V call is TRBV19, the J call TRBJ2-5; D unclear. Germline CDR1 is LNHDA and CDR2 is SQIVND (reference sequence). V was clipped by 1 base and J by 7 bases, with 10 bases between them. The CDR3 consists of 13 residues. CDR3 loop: CASSIGSPGTQYF. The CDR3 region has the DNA TGTGCCAGTAGTATAGGATCCCCCGGGACCCAGTACTTC.

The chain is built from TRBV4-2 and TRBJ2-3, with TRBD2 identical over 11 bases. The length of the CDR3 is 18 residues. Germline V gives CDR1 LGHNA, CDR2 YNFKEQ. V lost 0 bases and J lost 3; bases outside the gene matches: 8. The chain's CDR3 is CASSQDSRLAGRTDTQYF. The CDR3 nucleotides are TGTGCCAGCAGCCAAGATTCCCGACTAGCGGGAAGAACAGATACGCAGTATTTT.

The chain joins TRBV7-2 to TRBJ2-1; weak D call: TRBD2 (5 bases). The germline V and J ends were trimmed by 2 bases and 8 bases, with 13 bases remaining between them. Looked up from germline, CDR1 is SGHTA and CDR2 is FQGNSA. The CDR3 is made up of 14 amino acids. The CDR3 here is CASSLRGRRDEQFF. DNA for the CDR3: TGTGCCAGCAGCTTACGAGGCAGGCGGGATGAGCAGTTCTTC.

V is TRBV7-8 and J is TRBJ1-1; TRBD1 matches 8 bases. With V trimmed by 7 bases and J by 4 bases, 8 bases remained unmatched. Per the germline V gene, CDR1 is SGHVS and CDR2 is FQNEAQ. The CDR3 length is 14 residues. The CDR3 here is CASTEQGEGTEAFF. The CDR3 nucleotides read TGTGCCAGCACCGAACAGGGGGAGGGCACTGAAGCTTTCTTT.

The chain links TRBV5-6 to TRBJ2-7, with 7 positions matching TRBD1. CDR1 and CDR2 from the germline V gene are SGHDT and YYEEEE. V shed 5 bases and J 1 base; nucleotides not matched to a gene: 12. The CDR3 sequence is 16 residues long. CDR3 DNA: TGTGCCAGCAGGGCCCTCAAGGGGGCGTCATCCTACGAGCAGTACTTC. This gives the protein CASRALKGASSYEQYF.

The CDR3 sequence is CAIQGARLTDTQYF. CDR3 coding DNA: TGTGCCATTCAGGGGGCTAGGCTCACAGATACGCAGTATTTT. J is TRBJ2-3 and V is TRBV7-6; 8 bases agree with TRBD1. The germline gives CDR1 SGHVS, CDR2 FNYEAQ. The trim removed 10 bases at V and 2 bases at J, leaving 8 bases unmatched. The CDR3 has 14 amino acids.

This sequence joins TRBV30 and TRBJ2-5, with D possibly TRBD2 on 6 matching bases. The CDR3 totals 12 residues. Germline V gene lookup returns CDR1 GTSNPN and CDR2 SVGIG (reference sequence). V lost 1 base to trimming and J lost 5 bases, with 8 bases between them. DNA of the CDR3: TGTGCCTGGAGTGGTGGAGGGGAGACCCAGTACTTC. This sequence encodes CAWSGGGETQYF.

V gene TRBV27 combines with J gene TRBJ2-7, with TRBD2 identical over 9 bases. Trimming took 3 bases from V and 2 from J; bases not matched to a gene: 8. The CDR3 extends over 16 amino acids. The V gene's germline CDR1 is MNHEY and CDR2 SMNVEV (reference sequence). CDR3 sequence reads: CASSFLIAGVPYEQYF. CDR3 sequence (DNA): TGTGCCAGCAGTTTCTTGATAGCGGGAGTCCCCTACGAGCAGTACTTC.

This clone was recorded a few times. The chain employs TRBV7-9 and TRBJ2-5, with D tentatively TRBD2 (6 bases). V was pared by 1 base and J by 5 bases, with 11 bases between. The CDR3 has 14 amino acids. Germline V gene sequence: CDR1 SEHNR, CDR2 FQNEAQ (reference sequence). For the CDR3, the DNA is TGTGCCAGCAGCTTAGGGGGGGTAGAGGAGACCCAGTACTTC. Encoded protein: CASSLGGVEETQYF. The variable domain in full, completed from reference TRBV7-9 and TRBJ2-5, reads DTGVSQNPRHKITKRGQNVTFRCDPISEHNRLYWYRQTLGQGPEFLTYFQNEAQLEKSRLLSDRFSAERPKGSFSTLEIQRTEQGDSAMYLCASSLGGVEETQYFGPGTRLLVL.

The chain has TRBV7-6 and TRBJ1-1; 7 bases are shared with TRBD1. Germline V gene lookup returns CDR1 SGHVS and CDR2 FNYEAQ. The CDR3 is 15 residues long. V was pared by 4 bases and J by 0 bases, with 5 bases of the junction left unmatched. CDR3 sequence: CASSYPTGLNTEAFF. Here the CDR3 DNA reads TGTGCCAGCAGCTACCCGACAGGGCTGAACACTGAAGCTTTCTTT.

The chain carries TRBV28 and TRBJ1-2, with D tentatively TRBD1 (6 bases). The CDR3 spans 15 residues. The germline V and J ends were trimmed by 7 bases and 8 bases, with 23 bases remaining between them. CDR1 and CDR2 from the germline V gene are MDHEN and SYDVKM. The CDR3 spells CASTPLRGKQGGYTF. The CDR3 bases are TGTGCCAGCACCCCGTTGCGGGGGAAACAGGGAGGCTACACCTTC.